This T cell receptor (beta chain) was documented in a study of blood T cell repertoires in COVID-19. The CDR3 is 16 residues long. Losses at the gene ends were 10 bases for V and 4 bases for J; bases not matched to a gene: 10. Germline V lookup: CDR1 LNHDA, CDR2 SQIVND (reference sequence). Clones were read by immunoSEQ multiplex PCR, and TCRdb kept only the in-frame ones, dropping some. The sample carries 70,000 or so clones, roughly three quarters recorded once. The receptor comes from a human donor in a cohort sampled during active COVID-19. Sequenced material: peripheral blood. The V gene is TRBV19, the J gene TRBJ2-6, with 10 nucleotides matching TRBD1. Here the CDR3 reads CATSTGQGSGANVLTF. The CDR3 DNA is TGTGCCACCTCGACGGGACAGGGGTCCGGGGCCAACGTCCTGACTTTC.